This TCR beta chain originates from a study of shared clonotypes between healthy human individuals. The CDR3 totals 18 residues. The protocol was immunoSEQ multiplex PCR, while the TCRdb copy is restricted to in-frame clones and leaves out a portion. The profile covers 1.5 million to 2.5 million clones, with roughly 95% appearing a single time and around 1% taken by the ten largest. Terminally differentiated effector memory CD45RA+ cells were left out of the naive CD8 fraction, which was CD45RO-negative and positively selected for CCR7. The chain carries TRBV12-2 and TRBJ2-5; the D call of TRBD1 is as the table states it, not checked on the DNA. TRBV12-2 represents a pseudogene. The sample was naive CD8+ T cells sorted from blood. The sequence was collected from a man younger than 35 in good health. DNA of the CDR3: TGTGCAAGTCGCTTAGGGGGGGACAGCTCCTTCCAGTCGGAGACCCAGTACTTC. Translated: CASRLGGDSSFQSETQYF.